This TCR beta chain emerged from a study of blood T cell repertoires in COVID-19. Study details: Some COVID-19 samples were acute and others convalescent; all came from the United States, Italy and Spain.

The protocol was immunoSEQ multiplex PCR, while the TCRdb copy is restricted to in-frame clones and leaves out a portion. Among roughly 410,000 clones listed, around 87% were seen once. This sequence was found in a woman aged 55-75 years with COVID-19, enrolled during active disease. Sequences were obtained from peripheral blood.

CDR3 protein: CASSLYEQPQHF. CDR3 coding DNA: TGTGCCAGCAGCTTATATGAGCAGCCCCAGCATTTT. The chain has TRBV13 and TRBJ1-5; D remains ambiguous. Germline V gives CDR1 PRHDT, CDR2 FYEKMQ (reference sequence). This CDR3 spans 12 amino acids. The V end lost 2 bases, the J end lost 7 bases, and 6 bases lay between the germline ends. Using reference TRBV13 and TRBJ1-5 for the parts outside the CDR3, the full variable domain is AAGVIQSPRHLIKEKRETATLKCYPIPRHDTVYWYQQGPGQDPQFLISFYEKMQSDKGSIPDRFSAQQFSDYHSELNMSSLELGDSALYFCASSLYEQPQHFGDGTRLSIL.